These 8 T cell receptor beta chains originate from one sample sequenced in a study of a mutant IDH1 vaccine in newly diagnosed glioma. Time point indicated: baseline, week 1 (first vaccination visit). Documented treatment: pre-vaccination baseline after standard-of-care therapy. Sequencing used immunoSEQ multiplex PCR; TCRdb keeps in-frame clones, though not all of them. The sample lists about 92,000 clones, around 77% occurring once. The sample was PBMCs, taken from a glioma patient treated with radiotherapy, temozolomide or both. The receptors stem from a man aged 40-49 years with glioma.

The chain combines TRBV30 with TRBJ2-6; perhaps TRBD2 as D (6 bases). The CDR3 runs 18 residues. The V and J ends lost 4 bases and 0 bases respectively, with 19 bases between them. Germline loops: CDR1 GTSNPN, CDR2 SVGIG (reference sequence). The CDR3 spells CAWIGVGGHPSGANVLTF. The CDR3 region has the DNA TGTGCCTGGATCGGAGTGGGAGGACACCCCTCTGGGGCCAACGTCCTGACTTTC.

Comments on this clone: This may be a read error, as it is one base from a much larger clone. The V and J genes are TRBV2 and TRBJ1-3; D is ambiguous. Germline assignment: CDR1 SNHLY and CDR2 FYNNEI. Trimming left V 6 bases short and J 0 bases short, with 6 bases between. The CDR3 totals 13 residues. The CDR3 sequence is CASRYGSGNTIYF. The DNA of the CDR3 is TGTGCCAGCAGGTATGGCTCTGGAAACACCATATATTTT.

This clone was picked up a small number of times. The chain carries TRBV7-6 and TRBJ2-1, with D possibly TRBD2 on 7 matching bases. The CDR3 covers 15 residues. V was shortened by 8 bases and J by 4 bases, with 18 bases between the two germline ends. Germline V CDR1 and CDR2: SGHVS, FNYEAQ. This chain's CDR3 is CASRDSGGLYNEQFF. The DNA for the CDR3 is TGTGCCAGCCGCGACTCGGGGGGCCTTTACAATGAGCAGTTCTTC. The whole variable domain, remainder taken from reference TRBV7-6 and TRBJ2-1, is GAGVSQSPRYKVTKRGQDVALRCDPISGHVSLYWYRQALGQGPEFLTYFNYEAQQDKSGLPNDRFSAERPEGSISTLTIQRTEQRDSAMYRCASRDSGGLYNEQFFGPGTRLTVL.

As DNA, the CDR3 is TGTGCCAGCAGTTTAATTCCTCCGGTCTCTGGGGCCAACGTCCTGACTTTC. Its translation: CASSLIPPVSGANVLTF. V is TRBV27 and J is TRBJ2-6; the D is unclear. The CDR3 totals 17 residues. Trimming took off 2 bases at V and 0 bases at J, with 11 bases between the two ends. Germline-derived CDR1 and CDR2 are MNHEY and SMNVEV (reference sequence).

The genes are TRBV28 and TRBJ2-1; the D is unclear. Germline CDR1 and CDR2: MDHEN and SYDVKM. The CDR3 extends over 14 amino acids. Trimming shortened V by 3 bases and J by 15 bases, and 21 bases separated the two germline ends. The CDR3 nucleotides are TGTGCCAGCAGTTTTTCGAGCCTTTTGGGGTCGGGGTTCTTC. Its protein product is CASSFSSLLGSGFF. Using reference TRBV28 and TRBJ2-1 for the parts outside the CDR3, the full variable domain is DVKVTQSSRYLVKRTGEKVFLECVQDMDHENMFWYRQDPGLGLRLIYFSYDVKMKEKGDIPEGYSVSREKKERFSLILESASTNQTSMYLCASSFSSLLGSGFFGPGTRLTVL.

The chain is built from TRBV13 and TRBJ1-2; TRBD1 agrees at 8 bases. V lost 0 bases, J lost 8 bases, and 5 bases stayed unmatched. From germline, CDR1 is PRHDT and CDR2 FYEKMQ (reference sequence). The length of the CDR3 is 14 residues. For the CDR3, the DNA is TGTGCCAGCAGCTTAGGGCAGGGGGCGCAGGGCTACACCTTC. Translating it yields CASSLGQGAQGYTF.

V usage is TRBV5-4 and J usage is TRBJ1-6, with 10 bases lining up with TRBD1. From germline, CDR1 is SGHNT and CDR2 YYREEE (reference sequence). There are 16 residues in the CDR3. The junction had 9 bases not matched to a gene; V was cut back by 3 bases and J by 9 bases. CDR3 region: CASSSQTGGGGSPLHF. DNA of the CDR3: TGTGCCAGCAGCTCACAGACAGGGGGCGGGGGTTCACCCCTCCACTTT. Together with reference TRBV5-4 and TRBJ1-6, the CDR3 gives the full variable domain: ETGVTQSPTHLIKTRGQQVTLRCSSQSGHNTVSWYQQALGQGPQFIFQYYREEENGRGNFPPRFSGLQFPNYSSELNVNALELDDSALYLCASSSQTGGGGSPLHFGNGTRLTVT.

The chain is built from TRBV28 and TRBJ2-1; D remains ambiguous. From germline, CDR1 is MDHEN and CDR2 SYDVKM. The V end was cut by 5 bases, the J end by 7 bases, with 12 bases between. The CDR3 loop spans 13 amino acids. The chain's CDR3 is CASSPLLRNEQFF. The CDR3 region has the DNA TGTGCCAGCAGTCCCCTCCTTAGAAATGAGCAGTTCTTC. The whole variable domain, filled in from reference TRBV28 and TRBJ2-1, reads DVKVTQSSRYLVKRTGEKVFLECVQDMDHENMFWYRQDPGLGLRLIYFSYDVKMKEKGDIPEGYSVSREKKERFSLILESASTNQTSMYLCASSPLLRNEQFFGPGTRLTVL.